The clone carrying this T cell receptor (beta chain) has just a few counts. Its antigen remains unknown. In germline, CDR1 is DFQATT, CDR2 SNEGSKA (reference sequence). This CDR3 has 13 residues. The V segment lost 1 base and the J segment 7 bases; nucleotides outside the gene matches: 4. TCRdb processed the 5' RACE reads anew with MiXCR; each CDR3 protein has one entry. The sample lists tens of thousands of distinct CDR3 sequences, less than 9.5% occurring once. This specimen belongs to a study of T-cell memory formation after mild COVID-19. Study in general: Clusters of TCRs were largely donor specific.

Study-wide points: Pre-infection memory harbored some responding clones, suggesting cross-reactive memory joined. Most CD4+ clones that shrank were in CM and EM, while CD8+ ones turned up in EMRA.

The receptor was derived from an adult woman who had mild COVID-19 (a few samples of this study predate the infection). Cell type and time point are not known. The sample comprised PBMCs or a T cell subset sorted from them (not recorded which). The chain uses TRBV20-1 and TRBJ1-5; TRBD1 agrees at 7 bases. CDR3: CSARGQGGQPQHF. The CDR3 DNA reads TGCAGTGCTAGAGGACAGGGTGGGCAGCCCCAGCATTTT.